One sample yielded the 18 T cell receptor beta chains listed below, sequenced in a study of blood T cell repertoires in COVID-19. Repertoires were generated with immunoSEQ multiplex PCR, while TCRdb's copy carries only in-frame clones and drops some. Found here are about 48,000 clones, about 85% of them singletons; the top ten hold over 4.5%. The material sequenced was peripheral blood. The receptors here all came from a woman in her sixties or seventies with acute or convalescent COVID-19.

The rearrangement joins TRBV4-3 to TRBJ2-4; no clear D. The CDR3 length is 13 residues. V lost 1 base, J lost 5 bases, and 6 bases lay in between. Germline values: CDR1 LGHNA, CDR2 YSLEER. CDR3 amino acids: CASSQGAQNIQYF. The CDR3 nucleotides are TGCGCCAGCAGCCAAGGGGCCCAAAACATTCAGTACTTC.

The J gene is TRBJ1-5, the V gene TRBV4-3, with TRBD1 identical over 8 bases. J was trimmed by 0 bases and V by 1 base; bases with no gene match: 2. CDR1 is LGHNA and CDR2 is YSLEER in the germline V gene. The CDR3 covers 16 residues. In DNA, the CDR3 is TGCGCCAGCAGCCAAGTCGGACAGGGTAGCAATCAGCCCCAGCATTTT. Protein product: CASSQVGQGSNQPQHF.

This clone was seen only once. The rearrangement links TRBV7-8 to TRBJ1-5; D may be TRBD1 (6 bases). Per germline, CDR1 SGHVS and CDR2 FQNEAQ. V was pared by 5 bases and J by 1 base, with 12 bases between. The CDR3 is 15 residues long. DNA for the CDR3: TGTGCCAGCAGCCCGAGGGGGGGAAGCAATCAGCCCCAGCATTTT. It codes for CASSPRGGSNQPQHF.

V gene TRBV10-3 combines with J gene TRBJ2-1; weak D call: TRBD1 (6 bases). Germline CDR1 is ENHRY and CDR2 is SYGVKD. Trimming took 6 bases from V and 12 from J, leaving 15 bases between them. The CDR3 extends over 12 amino acids. CDR3 region: CAIREPRGWQFF. Here the CDR3 DNA reads TGTGCCATCAGGGAACCTAGGGGGTGGCAGTTCTTC.

The chain couples TRBV7-8 to TRBJ2-7; 9 positions agree with TRBD1. V lost 6 bases to trimming and J lost 2 bases; unmatched junction nucleotides: 8. This CDR3 spans 15 amino acids. CDR1 is SGHVS, CDR2 FQNEAQ, per germline. CDR3 DNA: TGTGCCAGCAGGTTGTCCGGGACAGGGCCCTACGAGCAGTACTTC. This gives the protein CASRLSGTGPYEQYF. Full variable domain (missing parts from reference TRBV7-8 and TRBJ2-7): GAGVSQSPRYKVAKRGQDVALRCDPISGHVSLFWYQQALGQGPEFLTYFQNEAQLDKSGLPSDRFFAERPEGSVSTLKIQRTQQEDSAVYLCASRLSGTGPYEQYFGPGTRLTVT.

The rearrangement links TRBV12-5 to TRBJ1-2, with D uncertain. Trimming stripped 3 bases from V and 1 base from J, with 6 bases between. The CDR3 has 13 amino acids. Germline CDR1 is LGHNT and CDR2 is FRNRAP. The CDR3 nucleotides read TGTGCTAGTGGTTTAGCCGTTAACTATGGCTACACCTTC. Its translation is CASGLAVNYGYTF.

The chain couples TRBV11-1 to TRBJ1-2; no definite D call. The CDR3 is 15 residues long. Germline loops: CDR1 SGHAT, CDR2 FQDESV (reference sequence). The V end was cut by 0 bases, the J end by 2 bases, with 10 bases between. CDR3 sequence reads: CASSLATRGNYGYTF. The CDR3 DNA is TGTGCCAGCAGCTTAGCGACACGGGGAAACTATGGCTACACCTTC. The complete variable domain, with remaining parts taken from reference TRBV11-1 and TRBJ1-2, reads EAEVAQSPRYKITEKSQAVAFWCDPISGHATLYWYRQILGQGPELLVQFQDESVVDDSQLPKDRFSAERLKGVDSTLKIQPAELGDSAMYLCASSLATRGNYGYTFGSGTRLTVV.

This chain connects TRBV28 to TRBJ1-2, with D possibly matching TRBD1 (6 bases). CDR3 length: 13 amino acids. Germline CDR1 reads MDHEN; CDR2 reads SYDVKM. The CDR3 DNA follows: TGTGCAATACAGGACAGCTCTAACTATGGCTACACCTTC. Its protein is CAIQDSSNYGYTF.

The V gene is TRBV5-1, the J gene TRBJ2-7, with 8 bases lining up with TRBD1. The germline V gene encodes CDR1 SGHRS and CDR2 YFSETQ. Losses at the gene ends were 0 bases for V and 2 bases for J; bases not matched to a gene: 4. The length of the CDR3 is 15 residues. The CDR3 loop reads CASSLGDRGTYEQYF. The CDR3 region has the DNA TGCGCCAGCAGCTTGGGAGACAGGGGAACCTACGAGCAGTACTTC.

The chain recombines TRBV2 with TRBJ2-7; D possibly corresponds to TRBD2 (7 bases). This CDR3 region has 14 residues. Deletions cut 3 bases from V and 6 bases from J, with 15 bases between. The V gene's germline CDR1 is SNHLY and CDR2 FYNNEI. The CDR3 coding sequence is TGTGCCAGCAGTGAGGCGGGGAGGGGGACCGAGCAGTACTTC. It encodes CASSEAGRGTEQYF.

This clone was detected once. The CDR3 DNA reads TGTGCCAGCAGCTTTGGGACAGGGGAGGACGAGCAGTACTTC. This translates into CASSFGTGEDEQYF. The chain combines TRBV7-9 with TRBJ2-7, with 10 bases identical to TRBD1. V gave up 3 bases and J gave up 5 bases; unmatched junction bases: 4. Germline CDR1 and CDR2: SEHNR and FQNEAQ (reference sequence). The CDR3 is 14 amino acids.

This clone was observed a single time. The chain recombines TRBV6-5 with TRBJ1-1, with D uncertain. The germline V gene encodes CDR1 MNHEY and CDR2 SVGAGI. The CDR3 loop spans 16 amino acids. The V gene lost 2 bases and the J gene lost 2 bases, with 15 bases spanning the gap. CDR3 nucleotides: TGTGCCAGCAGTTACATCGGTGTGAGGGATAACACTGAAGCTTTCTTT. Translation: CASSYIGVRDNTEAFF.

The chain links TRBV3-1 (or the pseudogene TRBV3-2) to TRBJ2-7, with D possibly TRBD2 on 5 matching bases. The CDR3 length is 13 residues. From germline, CDR1 is LGHDT and CDR2 YNNKEL (reference sequence). With 4 bases removed from V and 5 bases from J, the gap between germline ends came to 12 bases. The CDR3 region is CASSLSVRHEQYF. CDR3 nucleotides: TGTGCCAGCAGCCTTAGCGTCAGACACGAGCAGTACTTC.

V usage is TRBV6-5 and J usage is TRBJ2-5; a possible D gene is TRBD1 (5 bases). Trimming shortened V by 6 bases and J by 1 base, and 12 bases separated the two germline ends. Germline V gene data show CDR1 as MNHEY and CDR2 as SVGAGI. The CDR3 loop spans 14 amino acids. CDR3 nucleotide sequence: TGTGCCAGCAGCGGTAGACAGCCCCAAGAGACCCAGTACTTC. Translated: CASSGRQPQETQYF.

The gene calls are TRBV7-6 and TRBJ1-5, with D tentatively TRBD1 (5 bases). The CDR3 runs to 16 residues. Germline-derived CDR1 and CDR2 are SGHVS and FNYEAQ. V was clipped by 0 bases and J by 3 bases, with 12 bases between them. The CDR3 sequence is CASSLAGQGSNQPQHF. In nucleotides, the CDR3 is TGTGCCAGCAGCTTAGCTGGCCAGGGCTCCAATCAGCCCCAGCATTTT.

The J gene is TRBJ1-1, the V gene TRBV29-1; D gene ambiguous. Germline V lookup: CDR1 SQVTM, CDR2 ANQGSEA. This CDR3 is 13 amino acids long. Trimming cost V 6 bases and J 0 bases, with 11 bases left between them. Written as DNA, the CDR3 is TGCAGCGTCGGGTTGTTGATGAACACTGAAGCTTTCTTT. Translating it yields CSVGLLMNTEAFF. The full variable domain, completed using reference TRBV29-1 and TRBJ1-1, is SAVISQKPSRDICQRGTSLTIQCQVDSQVTMMFWYRQQPGQSLTLIATANQGSEATYESGFVIDKFPISRPNLTFSTLTVSNMSPEDSSIYLCSVGLLMNTEAFFGQGTRLTVV.

This clone is a singleton in its sample. The chain couples TRBV29-1 to TRBJ2-1; the match to TRBD2 covers 8 bases. Germline V gene data show CDR1 as SQVTM and CDR2 as ANQGSEA. The length of the CDR3 is 13 residues. The V and J ends lost 5 bases and 3 bases, in that order; junction bases with no gene match: 3. CDR3 bases: TGCAGCGTTCAGGCGGGAGGCTACAATGAGCAGTTCTTC. Translating gives CSVQAGGYNEQFF.

The V and J genes are TRBV6-5 and TRBJ2-5; D gene ambiguous. Per the germline V gene, CDR1 is MNHEY and CDR2 is SVGAGI. This CDR3 is built from 11 residues. Trimming removed 8 bases from V and 1 base from J, with 5 bases in between. The CDR3 nucleotides are TGTGCCAGCGTTATCCAAGAGACCCAGTACTTC. Encoded protein: CASVIQETQYF.